This TCR beta chain is from a study of blood T cell repertoires in COVID-19. At the level of the study: The cDNA or gDNA used as material had been derived from T cells, B-cell-depleted T cells, or PBMCs.

Per the original methods: Researchers report that nucleated cell counts were estimated from reference gene primer amplification. Only in-frame clones appear in the TCRdb table, and some are missing; sequencing was by immunoSEQ multiplex PCR. V and J calls and clone size are those listed in that table; D and trimming were worked out from the DNA. This sample has about 140,000 clones, with about 89% found just once. Looked up from germline, CDR1 is MNHEY and CDR2 is SVGAGI. V lost 2 bases and J lost 5, with 12 bases in between. This CDR3 has 14 residues. The sample consisted of peripheral blood. This chain connects TRBV6-5 to TRBJ2-5; D is perhaps TRBD2 (6 bases). This TCR was recovered from a man aged 55 to 70 with active or convalescent COVID-19. The CDR3 sequence is CASSYEGRSETQYF. The CDR3 nucleotides read TGTGCCAGCAGTTACGAGGGGAGGTCGGAGACCCAGTACTTC.